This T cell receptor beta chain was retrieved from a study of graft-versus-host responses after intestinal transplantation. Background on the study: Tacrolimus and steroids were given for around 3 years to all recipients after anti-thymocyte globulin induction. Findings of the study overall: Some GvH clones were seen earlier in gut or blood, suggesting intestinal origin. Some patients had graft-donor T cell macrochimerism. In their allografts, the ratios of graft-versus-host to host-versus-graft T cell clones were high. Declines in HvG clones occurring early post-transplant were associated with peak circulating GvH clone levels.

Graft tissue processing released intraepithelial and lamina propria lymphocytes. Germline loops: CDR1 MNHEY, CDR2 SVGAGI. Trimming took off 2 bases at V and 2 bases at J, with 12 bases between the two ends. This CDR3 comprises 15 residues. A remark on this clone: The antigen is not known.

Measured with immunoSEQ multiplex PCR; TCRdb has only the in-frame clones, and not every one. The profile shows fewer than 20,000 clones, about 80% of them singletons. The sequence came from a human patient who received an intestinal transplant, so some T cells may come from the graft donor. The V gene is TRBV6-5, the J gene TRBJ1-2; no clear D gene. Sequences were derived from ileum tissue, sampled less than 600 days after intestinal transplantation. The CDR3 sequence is CASSYDGVFNYGYTF. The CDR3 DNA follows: TGTGCCAGCAGTTACGATGGGGTCTTCAACTATGGCTACACCTTC.